What follows describes a single TCR beta chain. Its antigen is unidentified. The data stem from a study of cytomegalovirus exposure and HLA in healthy donors. The PCR used 60 Vbeta and 13 Jbeta primers. Method: immunoSEQ multiplex PCR; TCRdb's copy keeps in-frame clones and lacks some. Counted here are under 250,000 clones, 75% to 85% occurring once; the ten biggest clones make up approximately 2.2%. This CDR3 comprises 15 residues. The V end lost 0 bases, the J end lost 1 base, and 10 bases lay between the germline ends. CDR1 is SGHRS, CDR2 YFSETQ, per germline. Study-level results: CMV serostatus was the only immune exposure information that was available. In most subjects, TCR beta sequences reportedly gave accurate predictions of HLA-A and HLA-B alleles. The listing of 150 or so TCR beta chains classed them as cytomegalovirus-associated. Per a prior analysis, the majority of TCR beta V segments were productive roughly 90% or roughly 30% of the time.

The chain recombines TRBV5-1 with TRBJ1-2, with D unclear. The receptor was isolated from a woman in her forties or fifties in good health and CMV-seronegative. What was sequenced was PBMCs. This CDR3 is CASSLGAFLNYGYTF. CDR3 bases: TGCGCCAGCAGCTTGGGAGCCTTCCTTAACTATGGCTACACCTTC.